This T cell receptor (beta chain) was profiled in a study of identical twins (dated by TCRdb to 2016 to 2017). Regarding the complete study: TCR alpha and beta repertoires from monozygotic twins, unrelated adults of various ages and cord blood were deep-sequenced to test whether fetal clonotypes persist. To rule out contamination, the twin experiments were replicated at different times with different library preparation protocols. Overall study outcomes, separate from this receptor: Conclusions relied on cross-sectional statistical analysis, since the same donors could not be followed over many years. A weaker excess of twin sharing was found in beta out-of-frame sequences because the signal-to-noise ratio was lowered by fewer shared sequences. In monozygotic twins, out-of-frame TCR alpha sharing was systematically underestimated by recombination models, although the models agreed with sharing between unrelated individuals. Fewer insertions were carried by abundant cord blood beta clonotypes; a weaker similar trend was observed in young adult naive repertoires, while no such trend was observed in memory repertoires. Invariant T cells such as MAIT and iNKT could partly confound zero-insertion analyses, though diverse VJ usage argued against this for most clonotypes. Out-of-frame TCR alpha sequences shared between twins showed an excess of low generation-probability sequences compared with coincidental sharing between unrelated individuals.

In its sample, this clonotype was seen a few times. Its target antigen remains unknown. No much larger clone exists at a distance of one base, and base qualities are not known. The library came from 5' RACE. TCRdb names Illumina HiSeq 2000 as the instrument used. A universal primer binding site was added through template switching, and the final cDNA carried a unique molecular identifier so that TCR cDNA molecules could be counted accurately. First-strand cDNA for TCR alpha and beta chains was synthesized from specific primers in the conserved constant-segment region. To control for contamination, every cDNA library was double barcoded, receiving both a SMART-Mk sample barcode and Illumina barcodes. TruSeq adapter sequences along with Illumina sample barcodes were introduced in two successive PCR steps. The Illumina HiSeq platform was used with custom primers to sequence TCR alpha and beta cDNA libraries. From the authors' description of their analysis: Unique molecular identifiers were extracted from raw reads with MiGEC, and CDR3 positions were determined with MiXCR. For each individual, recombination models were inferred using an EM algorithm with the repgenHMM and IGoR tools. Shared clonotypes were analyzed with the tcR package in R, and sharing was normalized by the product of cloneset sizes. To study raw recombination without the effects of thymic and clonal selection, out-of-frame nonproductive sequences were analyzed. TCRdb cleaned the public reads at Q25 with fastp, built clones with MiXCR and kept in-frame beta chains. Every CDR3 protein is listed once, alongside the most common genes and DNA of its rows. It is TCRdb's table, rather than the study itself, that gives the V and J calls and clone size. The sample data list 400,000 to 650,000 distinct CDR3 sequences, and roughly a fifth of these were observed just once. The top ten clones comprise about 0.99% of the sample.

The CDR3 holds 14 amino acids from the cysteine to the phenylalanine. Left in the record is the CDR3 DNA by itself, 42 bases read in frame from the first base. Per the germline V gene, SGHDT is the CDR1 and YYEEEE is the CDR2. Trimming removed 0 bases from V and 5 bases from J, leaving 11 bases between the germline ends. Every donor was a healthy Caucasian. Three pairs of female monozygotic twins, all aged 18 to 29 years, were included in the twin cohort. Positive isolation kits from Invitrogen were used to isolate the CD4+ and CD8+ T cell populations. These data were also filed under a second study, of T cells expressing NK-cell markers. According to the second study: TCR beta-chain repertoires were profiled in sorted CD3+CD56+NKG2C+, CD3+CD56+NKG2C- and CD3+CD56-NKG2C+ T-cell subsets from about 8 donors. Among the eight sequenced donors, seven were HCMV-seropositive and one was HCMV-seronegative. To restrict sorting to alphabetaTCR-expressing T cells, an anti-gammadeltaTCR antibody was added in several experiments. In more than five donors, the dominant CD3+CD56+NKG2C+ clonotypes were found to rank among the top 10 CD8+ clonotypes and to make up about 1.0-7.5% of CD8+ T cells. Those dominant clonotypes were again the most abundant among CD3+CD56-NKG2C+ cells in a handful of donors, at about 25-65%. Whether the expanded NKG2C-expressing T cell clones were specific for HCMV antigens remained unclear. Randomly selected healthy volunteers, three men and five women, were used as the eight sequenced donors. A commercial ELISA kit detecting HCMV-specific IgG in serum was used to determine HCMV serostatus. MIGEC was used to demultiplex reads and group the reads by UMI, and MiTCR was used to assemble and quantify clonotypes. To exclude erroneous sequences, only TCR cDNA sequences supported by at least two reads were retained. The tcR package was used for downstream repertoire analysis, and clonotypes were matched between fractions using CDR3 nucleotide sequence together with V segment. VDJmatch was used to annotate antigen specificity against VDJdb, with one amino acid substitution allowed in CDR3.

The specimen was CD4+ T cells sorted from blood. The receptor was isolated from a woman between 18 and 29 years old in good health. The chain was built from TRBV5-6 and TRBJ2-5, with the D gene too uncertain to name. The sequenced DNA: TGTGCCAGCAGCTTGGGAACTCTGCGGGAGACCCAGTACTTC. Its coded protein is CASSLGTLRETQYF.